One and the same sample provided the 23 T cell receptor beta chains below, sequenced in a study of kidney transplant recipient with SARS-CoV-2 infection. TCRdb analysed the reads with MiXCR anew, one entry per CDR3 protein. The table records 200,000 to 300,000 distinct CDR3 sequences, around 26% of them present only once. Specimen: a blood sample, collected at baseline and on approximately day 120 from a kidney transplant recipient. These receptor sequences come from a male patient between 25 and 39 years old who had COVID-19 and was a kidney transplant recipient. Part of the T cell pool may stem from the graft donor.

Many counts were recorded for this clonotype. The chain combines TRBV5-1 with TRBJ2-7; 8 positions match TRBD1. CDR1 and CDR2 (germline): SGHRS, YFSETQ. V lost 4 bases and J lost 2; bases outside the gene matches: 8. This CDR3 comprises 15 residues. CDR3 nucleotides: TGCGCCAGCAGCCTTTGGACAGGGACCCCCTACGAGCAGTACTTC. Protein sequence: CASSLWTGTPYEQYF.

There are many counts of this clonotype. The chain is built from TRBV28 and TRBJ2-7; D is unresolved. CDR3 size: 14 residues. V gave up 3 bases and J gave up 2 bases, with 11 bases separating them. Germline loops: CDR1 MDHEN, CDR2 SYDVKM. The CDR3 DNA reads TGTGCCAGCAGTTTTTTTCCCAAAGCCTACGAGCAGTACTTC. Its protein product is CASSFFPKAYEQYF.

In its sample, this clonotype was seen many times. The rearrangement links TRBV7-7 to TRBJ1-2; no clear D. Germline V lookup: CDR1 SSHAT, CDR2 FNYEAQ (reference sequence). Between the trimmed V and J ends, which lost 5 bases and 4 bases, there was a span of 23 bases. The CDR3 length is 17 residues. This CDR3 reads CASSKHGKCRKTYGYTF. The DNA for the CDR3 is TGTGCCAGCAGCAAGCATGGTAAGTGCCGAAAGACCTATGGCTACACCTTC. Together with reference TRBV7-7 and TRBJ1-2, the CDR3 gives the full variable domain: GAGVSQSPRYKVTKRGQDVTLRCDPISSHATLYWYQQALGQGPEFLTYFNYEAQPDKSGLPSDRFSAERPEGSISTLTIQRTEQRDSAMYRCASSKHGKCRKTYGYTFGSGTRLTVV.

This clonotype appeared a single time. A read error is possible here, since a much larger clone lies one base away. The CDR3 loop reads CASTSGLDLAVGSPLHF. In DNA, the CDR3 is TGTGCCAGCACCTCGGGATTGGACTTGGCGGTAGGTTCACCCCTCCACTTT. The V gene is TRBV28, the J gene TRBJ1-6, with D unclear. CDR3 length: 17 residues. In germline, CDR1 is MDHEN, CDR2 SYDVKM. Trimming took off 7 bases at V and 9 bases at J, with 25 bases between the two ends.

The table lists this clonotype with many counts. The chain combines TRBV27 with TRBJ1-6; D remains unclear. The ends were cut back, 1 base at V and 3 bases at J, with 10 bases in the middle. This CDR3 is built from 16 residues. CDR1 MNHEY and CDR2 SMNVEV come from the germline V gene (reference sequence). CDR3 DNA sequence: TGTGCCAGCAGTTTATATGGCCTCCACTATAATTCACCCCTCCACTTT. This gives the protein CASSLYGLHYNSPLHF.

This clonotype was counted only a few times. The chain joins TRBV6-9 to TRBJ1-2; D not certain. The CDR3 is made up of 17 amino acids. V lost 5 bases to trimming and J lost 4 bases, with 23 bases between them. Germline V gene data show CDR1 as MNHGY and CDR2 as SVAAGI. The CDR3: CASSILPPYGKTYGYTF. Written as DNA, the CDR3 is TGTGCCAGCAGTATTTTACCGCCTTACGGAAAGACCTATGGCTACACCTTC.

This clonotype was picked up many times. The rearrangement uses TRBV7-2 and TRBJ1-3; D is uncertain. The CDR3 sequence is 13 residues long. Germline CDR1 is SGHTA and CDR2 is FQGNSA. Trimming left V 4 bases short and J 1 base short, with 5 bases between. CDR3 residues: CASSSVSGNTIYF. The CDR3 DNA reads TGTGCCAGCAGCTCGGTATCTGGAAACACCATATATTTT.

This clonotype occurred a few times. CDR3 nucleotide sequence: TGTGCCAGCAGCGTATCGGCTAGCGGGAGTTTGTGGCCCCCAGATACGCAGTATTTT. Translated: CASSVSASGSLWPPDTQYF. The rearrangement joins TRBV9 to TRBJ2-3, with 10 bases that match TRBD2. Germline CDR1 and CDR2: SGDLS and YYNGEE. Trimming at V came to 1 base and at J to 4 bases, leaving 15 bases not matched to a gene. The length of the CDR3 is 19 residues. Together with reference TRBV9 and TRBJ2-3, the CDR3 gives the full variable domain: DSGVTQTPKHLITATGQRVTLRCSPRSGDLSVYWYQQSLDQGLQFLIQYYNGEERAKGNILERFSAQQFPDLHSELNLSSLELGDSALYFCASSVSASGSLWPPDTQYFGPGTRLTVL.

For this clonotype: A read error is possible here, since a much larger clone lies one base away. This chain joins TRBV6-9 and TRBJ1-2; D uncertain. Germline V gene lookup returns CDR1 MNHGY and CDR2 SVAAGI. CDR3 size: 17 residues. V shed 5 bases and J shed 4 bases, with 23 bases lying between them. The CDR3 DNA reads TGTGCCAGCAGTAATGCAGCGCCTTACGGAAAGACCTATGGCTACACCTTC. Translated: CASSNAAPYGKTYGYTF.

On this clonotype: A much larger clone lies one base from this, so it may be a read error. In DNA form, the CDR3 reads TGTGCCAGCAGCTTAGCGGGGGTCGGCAGCAGTCAGCCCCAGCATTTT. It specifies CASSLAGVGSSQPQHF. The gene calls are TRBV7-2 and TRBJ1-5; D is perhaps TRBD1 (5 bases). From germline, CDR1 is SGHTA and CDR2 FQGNSA. The CDR3 length is 16 residues.

Ten or more counts support this clonotype. The chain carries TRBV2 and TRBJ1-5; D gene uncertain. The CDR3 covers 15 residues. Germline CDR1 and CDR2: SNHLY and FYNNEI. The V end lost 7 bases, the J end lost 0 bases, and 13 bases lay between the germline ends. CDR3 bases: TGTGCCAGCATCGAAAGAGTCGGTAGCAATCAGCCCCAGCATTTT. It yields the protein CASIERVGSNQPQHF.

The rearrangement uses TRBV24-1 and TRBJ1-2, with D unresolved. V lost 6 bases, J lost 4 bases, and 23 bases lay in between. Germline assignment: CDR1 KGHDR and CDR2 SFDVKD. This CDR3 has 17 residues. CDR3: CATSTLSRTRKTYGYTF. CDR3 nucleotide sequence: TGTGCCACCAGTACGTTATCTAGAACCAGAAAGACCTATGGCTACACCTTC.

The table lists this clonotype with many counts. This sequence joins TRBV8-2 and TRBJ2-6. TRBV8-2 is tagged as a pseudogene. The CDR3 is 17 amino acids. The CDR3, as DNA: TGTGGCATCGTATTAAGGATAACACAAAGTCGGGCCAACGTCCTGACTTTC. The encoded protein is CGIVLRITQSRANVLTF.

In its sample, this clonotype was seen once. Just one base apart from a much larger clone, this may be a read error. The genes are TRBV7-3 and TRBJ2-2; D gene ambiguous. Germline V lookup: CDR1 SGHTA, CDR2 FQGTGA. The CDR3 is 13 residues long. The CDR3 nucleotides are TGTGCCGGCAGCCACCGAAACACCGGGGAGCTGTTTTTT. This encodes CAGSHRNTGELFF.

This clonotype was seen ten or more times. J is TRBJ2-1 and V is TRBV19; possible D gene TRBD2, 5 bases. CDR1 LNHDA and CDR2 SQIVND come from the germline V gene (reference sequence). V lost 4 bases and J lost 3, with 7 bases in between. The CDR3 sequence is 13 residues long. The CDR3 loop is CASSNRDYNEQFF. The CDR3 DNA reads as TGTGCCAGTAGTAATCGGGACTACAATGAGCAGTTCTTC.

This clonotype has ten or more counts. The chain combines TRBV19 with TRBJ1-4, with TRBD1 matching over 7 bases. The V segment lost 7 bases and the J segment 8 bases; nucleotides outside the gene matches: 7. Per the germline V gene, CDR1 is LNHDA and CDR2 is SQIVND (reference sequence). CDR3 length: 13 residues. CDR3 protein: CASKRDRREKLFF. As DNA, the CDR3 is TGTGCCAGTAAACGGGACAGACGGGAAAAACTGTTTTTT.

This clonotype was counted ten times or more. The gene calls are TRBV5-1 and TRBJ2-7, with D unresolved. V dropped 0 bases and J dropped 0 bases, with 10 bases sitting between them. Germline V gene data show CDR1 as SGHRS and CDR2 as YFSETQ. This CDR3 region has 15 residues. CDR3 nucleotide sequence: TGCGCCAGCAGCTTGGCCGGGTCCTACTCCTACGAGCAGTACTTC. Its protein product is CASSLAGSYSYEQYF.

This clonotype was detected ten times or more. The chain is built from TRBV6-2 or TRBV6-3 and TRBJ1-3, with D possibly matching TRBD1 (6 bases). V shed 6 bases and J shed 0 bases, with 9 bases lying between them. Germline V lookup: CDR1 MNHEY, CDR2 SVGEGT. This CDR3 has 14 amino acids. CDR3 sequence: CASRQTGSGNTIYF. CDR3 DNA sequence: TGTGCCAGCAGACAGACAGGCTCTGGAAACACCATATATTTT.

This clonotype was detected ten times or more. This chain joins TRBV30 and TRBJ1-2; TRBD1 matches 9 bases. The CDR3 length is 15 residues. With 2 bases clipped from V and 2 bases from J, the junction kept 6 bases outside the gene matches. CDR1 and CDR2 from the germline V gene are GTSNPN and SVGIG (reference sequence). This chain's CDR3 is CAWSTTGQGNYGYTF. The CDR3 nucleotides are TGTGCCTGGAGTACGACGGGACAGGGCAACTATGGCTACACCTTC.

This clonotype has just one count. This could be a read error, since a much larger clone is one nucleotide away. Given the absence of the conserved phenylalanine or tryptophan at the CDR3 end, a read error is likely. The rearrangement uses TRBV30 and TRBJ1-1; D not certain. Trimming stripped 0 bases from V and 7 bases from J, with 6 bases between. Germline values: CDR1 GTSNPN, CDR2 SVGIG (reference sequence). The CDR3 covers 11 residues. The DNA for the CDR3 is TGTGCCTGGAGTGTGAAATTTGAAGCTTTCTCT. Translated: CAWSVKFEAFS.

A single count supports this clonotype. A much larger clonotype is one base distant, so this may be a read error. The final CDR3 position lacks the conserved phenylalanine or tryptophan, pointing to a likely read error. The CDR3 protein is CASSSSGSHGKTYGYTL. CDR3 in DNA: TGTGCCAGCAGTTCCAGCGGCTCACACGGAAAGACCTATGGCTACACCCTC. V is TRBV6-4 and J is TRBJ1-2; D ambiguous. Germline V lookup: CDR1 MRHNA, CDR2 SNTAGT. V lost 5 bases to trimming and J lost 4 bases, with 23 bases between them. The CDR3 runs to 17 residues.

V is TRBV12-5 and J is TRBJ1-2, with D possibly being TRBD1 (5 bases). V gave up 5 bases and J gave up 4 bases, with 23 bases separating them. The CDR3 is 17 residues long. CDR1 and CDR2 from the germline V gene are LGHNT and FRNRAP. Written as DNA, the CDR3 is TGTGCTAGTGGTCCTCGGACTTTGCAGGGAAAGACCTATGGCTACACCTTC. Encoded protein: CASGPRTLQGKTYGYTF. The variable domain in full, completed from reference TRBV12-5 and TRBJ1-2, reads DARVTQTPRHKVTEMGQEVTMRCQPILGHNTVFWYRQTMMQGLELLAYFRNRAPLDDSGMPKDRFSAEMPDATLATLKIQPSEPRDSAVYFCASGPRTLQGKTYGYTFGSGTRLTVV.

Note on this clonotype: With a much larger clone just one base away, this may be a read error. The CDR3 DNA is TGTGCCAGCGGCCACGGGGGTGGAGAAAATTCACCCCTCCACTTT. As protein: CASGHGGGENSPLHF. This rearrangement joins TRBV7-9 to TRBJ1-6, with D perhaps TRBD1 (5 bases). V was cut by 8 bases and J by 7 bases, with 18 bases left in between. The CDR3 extends over 15 amino acids. Germline-derived CDR1 and CDR2 are SEHNR and FQNEAQ (reference sequence).